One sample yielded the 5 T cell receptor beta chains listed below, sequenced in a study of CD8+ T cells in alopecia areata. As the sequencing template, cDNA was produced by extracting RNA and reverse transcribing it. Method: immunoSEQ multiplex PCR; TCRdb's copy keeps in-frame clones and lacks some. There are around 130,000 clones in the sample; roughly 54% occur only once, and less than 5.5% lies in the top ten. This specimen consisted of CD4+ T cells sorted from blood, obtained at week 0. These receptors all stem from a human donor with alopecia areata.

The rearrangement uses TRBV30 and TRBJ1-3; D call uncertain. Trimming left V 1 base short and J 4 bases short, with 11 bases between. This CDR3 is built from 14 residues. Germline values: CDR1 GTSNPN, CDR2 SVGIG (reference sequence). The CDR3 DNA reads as TGTGCCTGGAGTGGGACCCGGCCAGGAAACACCATATATTTT. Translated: CAWSGTRPGNTIYF. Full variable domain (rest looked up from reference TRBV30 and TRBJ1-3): SQTIHQWPATLVQPVGSPLSLECTVEGTSNPNLYWYRQAAGRGLQLLFYSVGIGQISSEVPQNLSASRPQDRQFILSSKKLLLSDSGFYLCAWSGTRPGNTIYFGEGSWLTVV.

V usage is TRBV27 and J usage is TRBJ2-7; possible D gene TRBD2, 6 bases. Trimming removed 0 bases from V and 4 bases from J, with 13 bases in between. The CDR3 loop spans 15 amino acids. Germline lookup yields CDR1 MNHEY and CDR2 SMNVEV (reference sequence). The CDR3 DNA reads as TGTGCCAGCAGTTTATCGTCGGGGGTTCGATACGAGCAGTACTTC. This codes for CASSLSSGVRYEQYF.

CDR3 residues: CASSRGRSNQPQHF. The CDR3 DNA sequence: TGTGCCAGCAGTCGGGGCCGGAGCAATCAGCCCCAGCATTTT. The chain joins TRBV6-5 to TRBJ1-5; tentative D call: TRBD1 (5 bases). Per germline, CDR1 MNHEY and CDR2 SVGAGI. This CDR3 comprises 14 residues. V gave up 5 bases and J gave up 1 base, with 9 bases separating them.

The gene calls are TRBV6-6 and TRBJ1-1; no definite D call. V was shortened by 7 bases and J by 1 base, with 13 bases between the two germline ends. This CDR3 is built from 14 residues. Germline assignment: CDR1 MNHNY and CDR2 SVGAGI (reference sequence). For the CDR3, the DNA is TGTGCCAGCACTACGGGCAGCTCGAACACTGAAGCTTTCTTT. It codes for CASTTGSSNTEAFF.

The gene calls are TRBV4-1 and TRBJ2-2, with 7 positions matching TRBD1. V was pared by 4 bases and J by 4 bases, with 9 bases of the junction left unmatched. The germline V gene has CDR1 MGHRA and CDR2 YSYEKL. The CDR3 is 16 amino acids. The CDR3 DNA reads TGCGCCAGCAGCCCTCAGGTCGGGACAGCCACCGGGGAGCTGTTTTTT. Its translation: CASSPQVGTATGELFF.